The TCR beta chain described here comes from a study of cytomegalovirus exposure and HLA in healthy donors. The CDR3 loop spans 13 amino acids. Looked up from germline, CDR1 is SNHLY and CDR2 is FYNNEI. Trimming took 1 base from V and 5 from J, leaving 8 bases between them. Primers: 60 Vbeta forward and 13 Jbeta reverse. Only in-frame clones appear in the TCRdb table, and some are missing; sequencing was by immunoSEQ multiplex PCR. The sample has 150,000 or so clones. Study-level results: A later analysis reported that several of the most significant clusters appeared to be linked to common viral pathogens, among them Epstein-Barr virus.

As to this clone: Its antigen remains unidentified. Other DNA sequences in the sample encode the same CDR3.

The chain joins TRBV2 to TRBJ1-1, with D perhaps TRBD1 (6 bases). Sequencing was done on a sample of PBMCs. This receptor was taken from a woman aged 40 to 49 in good health and CMV-seropositive. The CDR3 here is CASSEDRVTEAFF. CDR3 coding DNA: TGTGCCAGCAGTGAAGACAGGGTGACTGAAGCTTTCTTT. Full variable domain (outside the CDR3, taken from reference TRBV2 and TRBJ1-1): EPEVTQTPSHQVTQMGQEVILRCVPISNHLYFYWYRQILGQKVEFLVSFYNNEISEKSEIFDDQFSVERPDGSNFTLKIRSTKLEDSAMYFCASSEDRVTEAFFGQGTRLTVV.